Listed here is a single T cell receptor beta chain. A few counts support this clonotype. No cognate antigen has been identified for it. One base away there is no much larger clone; base qualities are not given. Library creation used 5' RACE. The sample was run on an Illumina HiSeq 2000. A universal primer binding site was introduced by template switching, and a unique molecular identifier was present in the final cDNA, enabling accurate counting of TCR cDNA molecules. First-strand cDNA for TCR alpha and beta chains was synthesized from specific primers in the conserved constant-segment region. To control for contamination, every cDNA library was double barcoded, receiving both a SMART-Mk sample barcode and Illumina barcodes. Two successive PCR steps introduced TruSeq adapter sequences along with Illumina sample barcodes. Sequencing of the TCR alpha and beta cDNA libraries was done on the Illumina HiSeq platform using custom primers. As for how the authors treated the data: Unique molecular identifiers were extracted from raw reads with MiGEC, and CDR3 positions were determined with MiXCR. Recombination models were inferred per individual with the repgenHMM and IGoR tools using an EM algorithm. Shared clonotypes were analyzed with the tcR package in R, and sharing was normalized by the product of cloneset sizes. To study raw recombination without the effects of thymic and clonal selection, out-of-frame nonproductive sequences were analyzed. Using fastp trimming at Q25 and MiXCR clonotype assembly, TCRdb reanalyzed the public sequencing data and kept in-frame beta chains. Every entry covers one CDR3 protein and lists the most common genes and DNA from its rows. For this entry, the V and J calls and clone size follow TCRdb and not the study's own pipeline. The sample records a few hundred thousand distinct CDR3 sequences, around 20% of which are singletons. The ten largest clonotypes hold around 12% of the sample.

The sample belongs to a study of identical twins (TCRdb year 2016). Turning to the overall study: The study deep-sequenced TCR alpha and beta repertoires from monozygotic twins, unrelated adults of various ages and cord blood to test whether fetal clonotypes persist. To rule out contamination, the twin experiments were replicated at different times with different library preparation protocols.

Overall results and qualifications from the work: Because the same donors could not be followed over many years, the conclusions depended on cross-sectional statistical analysis. Out-of-frame TCR alpha sequences shared between twins showed an excess of low generation-probability sequences compared with coincidental sharing between unrelated individuals. Zero-insertion analyses could be partly confounded by invariant T cells such as MAIT and iNKT, although diverse VJ usage argued against such confounding for most clonotypes. Abundant cord blood beta clonotypes had fewer insertions, young adult naive repertoires showed a similar but weaker trend, and memory repertoires showed no such trend. Recombination models systematically underestimated out-of-frame TCR alpha sharing in monozygotic twins but agreed with sharing between unrelated individuals. A weaker excess of twin sharing was found in beta out-of-frame sequences because the signal-to-noise ratio was lowered by fewer shared sequences.

The germline V end is reduced by 0 bases and the J end by 4 bases; junction bases left unmatched: 16. CDR1 and CDR2 (DFQATT, SNEGSKA) derive from the germline V gene (reference sequence). Its CDR3 holds 19 amino acids, cysteine through phenylalanine. CDR3 DNA only is kept here, 57 bases in frame from base 1. Every donor was a healthy Caucasian. Three unrelated non-twin adults were also sequenced: a male aged 18 to 30, a male aged 50 to 60 and a female aged 50 to 60. Using Miltenyi CD45RO+ enrichment and human naive T-cell isolation kits, memory (CD45RO+) and naive T cells were isolated from PBMC. The sequence derives from a man in his fifties in good health. The sequence links TRBV20-1 to TRBJ2-5; 11 bases in the middle match TRBD2. The sequenced sample consisted of naive T cells sorted from blood. This sample's cell subset or site label indicates: cells isolated with a human naive T-cell isolation kit. The nucleotide sequence is TGCAGTGCTAGAGACGAGTGGCGGGGTAGCGGGAGGGGGGGAGAGACCCAGTACTTC. Translation gives CSARDEWRGSGRGGETQYF.